The 26 T cell receptor beta chains listed next were all sequenced from one sample in a study of blood T cell repertoires in COVID-19. Measured with immunoSEQ multiplex PCR; TCRdb has only the in-frame clones, and not every one. The sample lists 84,000 or so clones; 88% were seen once. The sample taken for sequencing was peripheral blood. Source of these receptors: a man between 65 and 80 years old with acute or convalescent COVID-19.

The chain joins TRBV28 to TRBJ1-1; D ambiguous. The CDR3 is 14 residues long. CDR1 is MDHEN and CDR2 is SYDVKM in the germline V gene. V lost 5 bases and J lost 4, with 14 bases in between. The CDR3 sequence: CASSPPVVTTEAFF. DNA for the CDR3: TGTGCCAGCAGTCCTCCAGTGGTTACCACTGAAGCTTTCTTT.

The chain joins TRBV27 to TRBJ2-7; 12 positions match TRBD2. The germline V gene encodes CDR1 MNHEY and CDR2 SMNVEV (reference sequence). Trimming at V came to 6 bases and at J to 4 bases, leaving 4 bases not matched to a gene. This CDR3 is 14 amino acids long. The CDR3 DNA follows: TGTGCCAGCAGATACGGGACTAGCGGGTACGAGCAGTACTTC. It translates to CASRYGTSGYEQYF.

This chain links TRBV6-5 with TRBJ2-7; weak D call: TRBD2 (6 bases). The CDR3 extends over 16 amino acids. In germline, CDR1 is MNHEY, CDR2 SVGAGI. The V and J ends lost 0 bases and 4 bases respectively, with 16 bases between them. CDR3 amino acids: CASSYSGETSLYEQYF. The CDR3 region has the DNA TGTGCCAGCAGTTACTCCGGGGAGACTAGTCTTTACGAGCAGTACTTC.

This chain uses TRBV4-3 with TRBJ2-5, with 8 bases that match TRBD2. CDR1 LGHNA and CDR2 YSLEER come from the germline V gene. The CDR3 has 16 amino acids. Trimming cost V 1 base and J 2 bases; bases outside gene matches: 6. The CDR3 sequence is CASSQVAGGPQETQYF. In nucleotides, the CDR3 is TGCGCCAGCAGCCAAGTGGCGGGGGGTCCACAAGAGACCCAGTACTTC.

This clone was seen a few times. The chain couples TRBV5-4 to TRBJ1-1; 8 nucleotides agree with TRBD1. CDR3 length: 14 amino acids. The germline CDR1 and CDR2 sequences are SGHNT and YYREEE (reference sequence). V dropped 4 bases and J dropped 10; count of bases not matched to a gene: 12. The CDR3 DNA follows: TGTGCCAGCAGCCTAAGAGGACAGGGTCGTTCAGCTTTCTTT. This translates into CASSLRGQGRSAFF.

J is TRBJ1-1 and V is TRBV5-1; tentatively, D is TRBD1 (6 bases). Trimming cost V 0 bases and J 4 bases, with 13 bases left between them. This CDR3 has 15 amino acids. Germline V lookup: CDR1 SGHRS, CDR2 YFSETQ. CDR3 amino acids: CASSLAQGTGTEAFF. The CDR3 nucleotides read TGCGCCAGCAGCTTGGCGCAGGGGACGGGCACTGAAGCTTTCTTT.

The V and J genes are TRBV5-5 and TRBJ2-1; 10 bases match TRBD1. This CDR3 region has 15 residues. Germline CDR1 and CDR2: SGHKS and YYEKEE (reference sequence). Trimming cost V 4 bases and J 5 bases; bases outside gene matches: 6. CDR3 region: CASSPDRGWDNEQFF. The CDR3 nucleotides read TGTGCCAGCAGCCCGGACAGGGGGTGGGACAATGAGCAGTTCTTC.

The sample holds a few counts of this clone. Other nucleotide sequences in the sample specify the same CDR3. The J gene is TRBJ2-2, the V gene TRBV4-3; no firm D call. V was clipped by 0 bases and J by 8 bases, with 7 bases between them. Per germline, CDR1 LGHNA and CDR2 YSLEER. The CDR3 loop spans 13 amino acids. Written as DNA, the CDR3 is TGCGCCAGCAGCCAAGATCAGTGGGGGGAGCTGTTTTTT. Translating it yields CASSQDQWGELFF.

In this sample, this clone turned up a few times. The chain employs TRBV24-1 and TRBJ1-5; possibly TRBD1 for D (6 bases). This CDR3 is 16 amino acids long. Germline V CDR1 and CDR2: KGHDR, SFDVKD. V lost 4 bases to trimming and J lost 0 bases, with 12 bases between them. CDR3 nucleotides: TGTGCCACCAGTGACCATACAGGGCCTAGCAATCAGCCCCAGCATTTT. Translated: CATSDHTGPSNQPQHF.

V usage is TRBV19 and J usage is TRBJ2-2; 15 bases are shared with TRBD2. The CDR3 spans 16 residues. J was trimmed by 4 bases and V by 10 bases; bases with no gene match: 7. The germline gives CDR1 LNHDA, CDR2 SQIVND (reference sequence). CDR3 loop: CATRGLAGGPTGELFF. Here the CDR3 DNA reads TGTGCCACCAGAGGACTAGCGGGAGGGCCCACCGGGGAGCTGTTTTTT.

The rearrangement uses TRBV18 and TRBJ2-1; TRBD2 agrees at 8 bases. The CDR3 is made up of 19 amino acids. Germline V gene sequence: CDR1 KGHSH, CDR2 LQKENI. The J segment lost 3 bases and the V segment lost 0 bases, leaving 13 bases of the junction unmatched. The CDR3 spells CASSPPSTSAITFYNEQFF. DNA of the CDR3: TGTGCCAGCTCACCACCGTCGACTAGCGCCATTACCTTCTACAATGAGCAGTTCTTC.

V usage is TRBV10-3 and J usage is TRBJ2-1, with 10 bases lining up with TRBD2. The CDR3 is made up of 19 amino acids. CDR1 and CDR2 from the germline V gene are ENHRY and SYGVKD. The ends lost 4 bases at V and 0 bases at J; junction bases unmatched: 12. CDR3: CAISGLAGATLSSYNEQFF. The CDR3 DNA reads TGTGCCATCAGTGGGCTAGCGGGAGCCACCTTGAGCTCCTACAATGAGCAGTTCTTC.

The V call is TRBV11-2, the J call TRBJ2-7; 7 bases are shared with TRBD1. In germline, CDR1 is SGHAT, CDR2 FQNNGV. V lost 6 bases and J lost 2; bases outside the gene matches: 7. This CDR3 has 14 amino acids. The CDR3 region is CASSSGTVTYEQYF. CDR3 coding DNA: TGTGCCAGCAGTTCCGGGACAGTTACCTACGAGCAGTACTTC.

The CDR3 coding sequence is TGTGCCAGCAGCCGGGGGTCTGGAAACACCATATATTTT. This encodes CASSRGSGNTIYF. The chain employs TRBV9 and TRBJ1-3, with D perhaps matching TRBD1 (5 bases). The CDR3 has 13 amino acids. Trimming left V 4 bases short and J 1 base short, with 6 bases between. Per germline, CDR1 SGDLS and CDR2 YYNGEE. Based on the CDR3 plus reference TRBV9 and TRBJ1-3, the full variable domain is DSGVTQTPKHLITATGQRVTLRCSPRSGDLSVYWYQQSLDQGLQFLIQYYNGEERAKGNILERFSAQQFPDLHSELNLSSLELGDSALYFCASSRGSGNTIYFGEGSWLTVV.

This chain connects TRBV2 to TRBJ2-3, with 9 bases fitting TRBD2. Looked up from germline, CDR1 is SNHLY and CDR2 is FYNNEI. With V trimmed by 8 bases and J by 3 bases, 6 bases remained unmatched. This CDR3 has 14 residues. The CDR3 protein is CASARLAGTDTQYF. The CDR3 coding sequence is TGTGCCAGCGCCAGGCTAGCGGGAACAGATACGCAGTATTTT.

The chain couples TRBV14 to TRBJ2-3; 8 bases line up with TRBD2. V lost 1 base, J lost 5 bases, and 8 bases stayed unmatched. Germline CDR1 is SGHDN and CDR2 is FVKESK. The CDR3 extends over 16 amino acids. The CDR3 here is CASSQGWRGVKDTQYF. CDR3 in DNA: TGTGCCAGCAGCCAAGGATGGCGGGGGGTAAAAGATACGCAGTATTTT.

The chain employs TRBV5-8 and TRBJ1-1; D might be TRBD1 (6 bases). The CDR3 extends over 14 amino acids. With 1 base removed from V and 3 bases from J, the gap between germline ends came to 10 bases. From germline, CDR1 is SGHTS and CDR2 YDEGEE. CDR3 coding DNA: TGTGCCAGCAGCTTGCGGACAGTCTACACTGAAGCTTTCTTT. This codes for CASSLRTVYTEAFF.

CDR3 coding DNA: TGCAGCGTTGGGAGCGGGGGACCCTCAGATACGCAGTATTTT. Its protein is CSVGSGGPSDTQYF. The V gene is TRBV29-1, the J gene TRBJ2-3; 8 nucleotides match TRBD2. CDR3 length: 14 residues. V shed 4 bases, J shed 4 bases, and the junction held 7 bases outside the gene matches. Germline-derived CDR1 and CDR2 are SQVTM and ANQGSEA.

The V call is TRBV2, the J call TRBJ2-1; possibly TRBD2 for D (5 bases). V was trimmed by 5 bases and J by 6 bases, leaving 11 bases between them. Per germline, CDR1 SNHLY and CDR2 FYNNEI. The CDR3 has 13 residues. The CDR3 spells CASSSSGVNEQFF. In DNA, the CDR3 is TGTGCCAGCAGTTCGTCCGGGGTCAATGAGCAGTTCTTC. Full variable domain (missing parts from reference TRBV2 and TRBJ2-1): EPEVTQTPSHQVTQMGQEVILRCVPISNHLYFYWYRQILGQKVEFLVSFYNNEISEKSEIFDDQFSVERPDGSNFTLKIRSTKLEDSAMYFCASSSSGVNEQFFGPGTRLTVL.

The rearrangement joins TRBV5-4 to TRBJ2-7; D uncertain. V lost 0 bases, J lost 3 bases, and 4 bases lay in between. The CDR3 is made up of 12 amino acids. The germline gives CDR1 SGHNT, CDR2 YYREEE (reference sequence). Written as DNA, the CDR3 is TGTGCCAGCAGCTTGGACGGCTACGAGCAGTACTTC. Translation gives CASSLDGYEQYF. The variable domain in full, with the rest retrieved from reference TRBV5-4 and TRBJ2-7, is ETGVTQSPTHLIKTRGQQVTLRCSSQSGHNTVSWYQQALGQGPQFIFQYYREEENGRGNFPPRFSGLQFPNYSSELNVNALELDDSALYLCASSLDGYEQYFGPGTRLTVT.

The chain carries TRBV28 and TRBJ2-2; TRBD2 matches at 8 bases. The CDR3 spans 19 residues. V lost 5 bases, J lost 2 bases, and 16 bases stayed unmatched. Germline loops: CDR1 MDHEN, CDR2 SYDVKM. The CDR3 sequence: CASSLYPLLAGLNTGELFF. Here the CDR3 DNA reads TGTGCCAGCAGTCTCTACCCCCTATTAGCGGGGCTTAACACCGGGGAGCTGTTTTTT.

The chain combines TRBV5-1 with TRBJ2-1, with D possibly being TRBD2 (6 bases). V gave up 0 bases and J gave up 4 bases, with 8 bases separating them. The CDR3 contains 14 residues. Looked up from germline, CDR1 is SGHRS and CDR2 is YFSETQ. This chain's CDR3 is CASSLGLEYNEQFF. The CDR3 DNA reads TGCGCCAGCAGCTTGGGACTAGAGTACAATGAGCAGTTCTTC.

J is TRBJ1-1 and V is TRBV6-2 or TRBV6-3; weak D call: TRBD1 (5 bases). Germline V gene lookup returns CDR1 MNHEY and CDR2 SVGEGT. The CDR3 loop spans 15 amino acids. Trimming left V 4 bases short and J 1 base short, with 13 bases between. CDR3 nucleotide sequence: TGTGCCAGCAGTTCTGGAGGGGCGGGGAACACTGAAGCTTTCTTT. It specifies CASSSGGAGNTEAFF.

V usage is TRBV5-6 and J usage is TRBJ2-3, with 12 bases matching TRBD2. V lost 1 base and J lost 4; bases outside the gene matches: 10. This CDR3 region has 18 residues. Germline CDR1 and CDR2: SGHDT and YYEEEE. In DNA form, the CDR3 reads TGTGCCAGCAGCTTGTGGGGCAAGACTAGCGGGAGCGCAGATACGCAGTATTTT. This encodes CASSLWGKTSGSADTQYF. The full variable domain, in which reference TRBV5-6 and TRBJ2-3 provide the parts outside the CDR3, is DAGVTQSPTHLIKTRGQQVTLRCSPKSGHDTVSWYQQALGQGPQFIFQYYEEEERQRGNFPDRFSGHQFPNYSSELNVNALLLGDSALYLCASSLWGKTSGSADTQYFGPGTRLTVL.

The chain carries TRBV15 and TRBJ1-4; TRBD1 agrees at 7 bases. The V and J ends lost 2 bases and 0 bases, in that order; junction bases with no gene match: 3. In germline, CDR1 is LNHNV, CDR2 YYDKDF (reference sequence). CDR3 size: 16 residues. Here the CDR3 DNA reads TGTGCCACCAGCAGACGGGACAGCACAACTAATGAAAAACTGTTTTTT. This encodes CATSRRDSTTNEKLFF.

The chain combines TRBV5-1 with TRBJ1-2; 8 nucleotides match TRBD1. The V gene end was trimmed by 4 bases and the J gene end by 6 bases; junction bases not matched to a gene: 5. Germline V gene lookup returns CDR1 SGHRS and CDR2 YFSETQ. The CDR3 is made up of 13 amino acids. CDR3 loop: CASSKDRAHGYTF. CDR3 in DNA: TGCGCCAGCAGCAAGGACAGGGCCCATGGCTACACCTTC.